The rows below give T cell receptor beta chains drawn from one sample of a study of T cell repertoires in cytomegalovirus infection. The antigens for these receptors are not known. TCRdb recomputed calls from the reads with MiXCR, one row per CDR3 protein. The sample lists hundreds of thousands of distinct CDR3 sequences; around 32% were seen once. Sequencing used cultured CD8+ T cells from PBMCs, obtained from culture after CMV antigen stimulation. These TCRs come from a human donor in good health (CMV status not recorded). Some clones in this sample may be carry-over from other donors' samples. The CDR3 runs from the conserved cysteine through the conserved F or W. The order of the fields is D gene, V gene, clone size, J gene, CDR3 protein, CDR3 DNA. D genes are given only for firm matches. Clone size is not always given. Where it is, it says once, few, many or a class for expanded clones.

d_gene: -
v_gene: TRBV7-9
abundance: few
j_gene: TRBJ2-7
CDR3aa: CASSLFPGHEQYF
CDR3nt: TGTGCCAGCAGCTTATTCCCAGGACACGAGCAGTACTTC

d_gene: -
v_gene: TRBV7-2
abundance: many
j_gene: TRBJ2-5
CDR3aa: CASSPSWDGKETQYF
CDR3nt: TGTGCCAGCAGCCCAAGTTGGGACGGAAAAGAGACCCAGTACTTC

d_gene: TRBD1
v_gene: TRBV19
abundance: few
j_gene: TRBJ1-1
CDR3aa: CASSTPGQGAKNTEAFF
CDR3nt: TGTGCCAGTAGTACCCCGGGACAGGGGGCGAAGAACACTGAAGCTTTCTTT

d_gene: TRBD2
v_gene: TRBV5-1
abundance: -
j_gene: TRBJ2-1
CDR3aa: CASSVGLAENNEQFF
CDR3nt: TGCGCCAGCAGCGTGGGACTAGCGGAGAACAATGAGCAGTTCTTC

d_gene: -
v_gene: TRBV27
abundance: -
j_gene: TRBJ2-5
CDR3aa: CASSMTGAPGVMTQYF
CDR3nt: TGTGCCAGCAGTATGACCGGGGCCCCGGGGGTTATGACCCAGTACTTC

d_gene: -
v_gene: TRBV7-6
abundance: many
j_gene: TRBJ1-2
CDR3aa: CASSLGEDYGYTF
CDR3nt: TGTGCCAGCAGCCTAGGGGAGGACTATGGCTACACCTTC

d_gene: -
v_gene: TRBV6-6
abundance: few
j_gene: TRBJ1-5
CDR3aa: CASGIGPNQPQHF
CDR3nt: TGTGCCAGCGGGATTGGGCCGAATCAGCCCCAGCATTTT

d_gene: TRBD1
v_gene: TRBV7-8
abundance: -
j_gene: TRBJ1-4
CDR3aa: CASSLWDRGLGDEKLFF
CDR3nt: TGTGCCAGCAGCTTATGGGACAGGGGTTTGGGGGATGAAAAACTGTTTTTT

d_gene: TRBD1
v_gene: TRBV4-1
abundance: -
j_gene: TRBJ1-1
CDR3aa: CASGRQGHTEAFF
CDR3nt: TGCGCCAGCGGACGACAGGGGCACACTGAAGCTTTCTTT

d_gene: TRBD1
v_gene: TRBV28
abundance: many
j_gene: TRBJ2-3
CDR3aa: CASSLDRGDTDTQYF
CDR3nt: TGTGCCAGCAGTTTGGACAGGGGAGATACAGATACGCAGTATTTT

d_gene: TRBD1
v_gene: TRBV10-3
abundance: -
j_gene: TRBJ2-3
CDR3aa: CAISDGQGADTQYF
CDR3nt: TGTGCCATCAGTGACGGACAGGGAGCAGATACGCAGTATTTT

d_gene: TRBD1
v_gene: TRBV2
abundance: -
j_gene: TRBJ1-2
CDR3aa: CASSEPGQGRGYTF
CDR3nt: TGTGCCAGCAGTGAACCAGGACAGGGCCGGGGCTACACCTTC

d_gene: -
v_gene: TRBV12-3/TRBV12-4
abundance: -
j_gene: TRBJ2-1
CDR3aa: CASVPLGDNEQFF
CDR3nt: TGTGCCAGCGTCCCGCTCGGGGACAATGAGCAGTTCTTC

d_gene: TRBD1
v_gene: TRBV6-6
abundance: few
j_gene: TRBJ1-4
CDR3aa: CASSYSAGGGDEKLFF
CDR3nt: TGTGCCAGCAGTTACTCAGCAGGGGGCGGGGATGAAAAACTGTTTTTT

d_gene: TRBD1
v_gene: TRBV6-6
abundance: -
j_gene: TRBJ2-5
CDR3aa: CASSRYRGYQETQYF
CDR3nt: TGTGCCAGCAGTCGGTACAGGGGATACCAAGAGACCCAGTACTTC

d_gene: TRBD2
v_gene: TRBV12-3/TRBV12-4
abundance: -
j_gene: TRBJ2-1
CDR3aa: CASSPWDYEPREQFF
CDR3nt: TGTGCCAGCAGTCCATGGGACTACGAACCCCGGGAGCAGTTCTTC

d_gene: -
v_gene: TRBV7-9
abundance: few
j_gene: TRBJ1-1
CDR3aa: CASSEGAKGIEAFF
CDR3nt: TGTGCCAGCAGCGAAGGGGCTAAGGGGATTGAAGCTTTCTTT

d_gene: -
v_gene: TRBV7-8
abundance: many
j_gene: TRBJ2-1
CDR3aa: CASSLTFKGTYNEQFF
CDR3nt: TGTGCCAGCAGCTTAACCTTCAAGGGGACTTACAATGAGCAGTTCTTC

d_gene: -
v_gene: TRBV3-1
abundance: once
j_gene: TRBJ1-4
CDR3aa: CASSQDDRKRLFF
CDR3nt: TGTGCCAGCAGCCAAGACGACAGGAAAAGATTGTTTTTT

d_gene: -
v_gene: TRBV7-9
abundance: -
j_gene: TRBJ1-2
CDR3aa: CANSLGGGLDYGYTF
CDR3nt: TGTGCCAACAGCTTAGGAGGGGGGCTGGACTATGGCTACACCTTC